This TCR beta chain was recorded in a study of T cell responses to AZD1222 COVID-19 vaccine. Study-level results: Targets within unmutated variant regions were reportedly found for nearly half of spike-specific TCRs.

Assay: immunoSEQ multiplex PCR; the TCRdb copy retains only in-frame clones and omits some. The sample holds more than 75,000 clones, about nine tenths seen once. V dropped 0 bases and J dropped 0 bases, with 17 bases sitting between them. Germline-derived CDR1 and CDR2 are SGHNT and YYREEE (reference sequence). The CDR3 spans 18 residues. Note on this clone: No antigen is known for it.

The sequence was collected from an adult who received the AZD1222 COVID-19 vaccine. Sequencing used peripheral blood, obtained 28 days after the second AZD1222 dose. The chain links TRBV5-4 to TRBJ2-3, with a tentative D call TRBD2 (5 bases). The CDR3 nucleotides are TGTGCCAGCAGCTTGGACGGACTGGCTGGTGAAAGCACAGATACGCAGTATTTT. This translates into CASSLDGLAGESTDTQYF.